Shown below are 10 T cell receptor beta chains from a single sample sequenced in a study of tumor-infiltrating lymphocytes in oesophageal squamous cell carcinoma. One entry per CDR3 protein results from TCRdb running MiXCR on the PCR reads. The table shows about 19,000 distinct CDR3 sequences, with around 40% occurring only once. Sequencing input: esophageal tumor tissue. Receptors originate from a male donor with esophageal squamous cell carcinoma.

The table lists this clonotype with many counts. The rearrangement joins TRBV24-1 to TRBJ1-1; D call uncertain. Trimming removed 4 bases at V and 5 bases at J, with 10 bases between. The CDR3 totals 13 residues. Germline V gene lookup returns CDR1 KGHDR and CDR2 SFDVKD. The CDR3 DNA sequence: TGTGCCACCAGTGACCAAGAATGGACTGAAGCTTTCTTT. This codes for CATSDQEWTEAFF.

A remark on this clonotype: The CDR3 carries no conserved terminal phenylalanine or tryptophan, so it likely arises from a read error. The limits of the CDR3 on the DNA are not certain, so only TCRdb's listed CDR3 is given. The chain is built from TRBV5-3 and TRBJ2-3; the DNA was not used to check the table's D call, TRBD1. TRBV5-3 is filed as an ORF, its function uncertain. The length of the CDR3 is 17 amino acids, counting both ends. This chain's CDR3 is CARSLRTGVTMATPSVR.

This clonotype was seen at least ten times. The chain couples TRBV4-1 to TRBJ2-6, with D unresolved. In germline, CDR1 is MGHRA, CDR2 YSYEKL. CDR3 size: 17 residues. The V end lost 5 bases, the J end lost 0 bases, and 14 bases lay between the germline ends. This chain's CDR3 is CASSSRQPGSGANVLTF. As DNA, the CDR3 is TGCGCCAGCAGCTCCCGGCAACCAGGCTCTGGGGCCAACGTCCTGACTTTC.

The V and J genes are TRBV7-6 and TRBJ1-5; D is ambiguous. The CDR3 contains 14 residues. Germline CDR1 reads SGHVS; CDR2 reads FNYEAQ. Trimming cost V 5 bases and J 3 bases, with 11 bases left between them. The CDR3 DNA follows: TGTGCCAGCAGCCATCCAGGTCCCAATCAGCCCCAGCATTTT. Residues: CASSHPGPNQPQHF.

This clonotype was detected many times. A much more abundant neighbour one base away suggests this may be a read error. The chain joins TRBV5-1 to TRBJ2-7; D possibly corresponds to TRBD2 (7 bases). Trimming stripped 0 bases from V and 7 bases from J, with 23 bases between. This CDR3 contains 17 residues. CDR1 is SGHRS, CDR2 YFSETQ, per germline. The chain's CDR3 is CASSLVVAGKGDNEQYF. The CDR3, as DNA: TGCGCCAGCAGCTTGGTGGTAGCGGGTAAGGGGGACAATGAGCAGTACTTC.

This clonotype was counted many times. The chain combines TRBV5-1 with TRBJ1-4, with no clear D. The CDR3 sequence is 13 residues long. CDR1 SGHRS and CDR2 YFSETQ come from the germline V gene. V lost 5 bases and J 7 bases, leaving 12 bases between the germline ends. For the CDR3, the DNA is TGCGCCAGCAGTCCGGCTGAGGGTGAAAAACTGTTTTTT. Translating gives CASSPAEGEKLFF.

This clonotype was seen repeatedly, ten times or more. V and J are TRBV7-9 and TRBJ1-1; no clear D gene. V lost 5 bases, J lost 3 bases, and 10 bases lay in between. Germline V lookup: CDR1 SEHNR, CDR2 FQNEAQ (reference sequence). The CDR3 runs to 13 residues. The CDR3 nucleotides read TGTGCCAGCAGCCGGACGGCAGACACTGAAGCTTTCTTT. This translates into CASSRTADTEAFF.

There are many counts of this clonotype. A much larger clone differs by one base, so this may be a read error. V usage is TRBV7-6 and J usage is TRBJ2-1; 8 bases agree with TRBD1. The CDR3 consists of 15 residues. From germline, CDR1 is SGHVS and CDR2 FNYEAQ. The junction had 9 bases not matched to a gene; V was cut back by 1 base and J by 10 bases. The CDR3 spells CASSLGVTGVHEQFF. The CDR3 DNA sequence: TGTGCCAGCAGCTTAGGGGTGACAGGGGTGCACGAGCAGTTCTTC.

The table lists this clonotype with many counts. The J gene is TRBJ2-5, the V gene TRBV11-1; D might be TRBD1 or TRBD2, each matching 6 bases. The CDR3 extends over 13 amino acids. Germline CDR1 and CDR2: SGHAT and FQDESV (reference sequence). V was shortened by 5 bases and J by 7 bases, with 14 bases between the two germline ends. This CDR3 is CASSRWGAGTQYF. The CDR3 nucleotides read TGTGCCAGCAGCCGATGGGGGGCGGGGACCCAGTACTTC.

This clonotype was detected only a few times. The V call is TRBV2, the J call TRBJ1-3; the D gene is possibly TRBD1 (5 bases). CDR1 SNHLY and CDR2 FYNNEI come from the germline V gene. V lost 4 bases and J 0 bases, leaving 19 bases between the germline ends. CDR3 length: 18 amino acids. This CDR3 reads CASSAYDSSMTSGNTIYF. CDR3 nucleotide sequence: TGTGCCAGCAGTGCATATGACAGCTCTATGACCTCTGGAAACACCATATATTTT.